A selection of T cell receptor beta chains follows, all from one sample in a study of cytomegalovirus exposure and HLA in healthy donors. Only in-frame clones appear in the TCRdb table, and some are missing; sequencing was by immunoSEQ multiplex PCR. In the table there are some 150,000 clones, more than 60% of which are singletons. Source material: PBMCs. All receptors derive from a human donor in good health. CDR3s include the opening cysteine and the closing phenylalanine or tryptophan. D genes are given only for firm matches. The size of a clone is reported for some rows only, either as once, few or many, or as a class for expanded clones.

NA	TRBV9	NA	TRBJ1-5	CASSVDGGYSNQPQHF	TGTGCCAGCAGCGTAGATGGAGGGTATAGCAATCAGCCCCAGCATTTT
NA	TRBV18	TRBD1	TRBJ2-7	CASSQLGPGTGTYEQYF	TGTGCCAGCTCACAATTGGGGCCCGGGACAGGGACCTACGAGCAGTACTTC
once	TRBV7-6	NA	TRBJ1-1	CASSLGGSEAFF	TGTGCCAGCAGCTTAGGGGGCTCTGAAGCTTTCTTT
few	TRBV4-2	NA	TRBJ2-3	CASSQAYRDLNTDTQYF	TGTGCCAGCAGCCAAGCCTACCGGGACTTGAACACAGATACGCAGTATTTT
NA	TRBV9	NA	TRBJ1-6	CASSVTANSPLHF	TGTGCCAGCAGCGTAACAGCTAATTCACCCCTCCACTTT
NA	TRBV6-5	TRBD1	TRBJ1-1	CASSSGQTNTEAFF	TGTGCCAGCAGTTCGGGACAGACGAACACTGAAGCTTTCTTT
NA	TRBV10-3	NA	TRBJ1-6	CAISESPGNSPLHF	TGTGCCATCAGTGAGAGCCCAGGGAATTCACCCCTCCACTTT
NA	TRBV4-1	NA	TRBJ1-3	CASSQGDSYLSSGNTIYF	TGCGCCAGCAGCCAGGGCGACAGTTACTTGAGCTCTGGAAACACCATATATTTT
few	TRBV7-3	TRBD1	TRBJ1-2	CASRPDRTYGYTF	TGTGCCAGCAGGCCGGACAGGACCTATGGCTACACCTTC
few	TRBV5-1	NA	TRBJ1-4	CASSIRGRDEKLFF	TGCGCCAGCAGCATAAGGGGGAGGGATGAAAAACTGTTTTTT
NA	TRBV19	NA	TRBJ1-6	CASSIAWASLNSPLHF	TGTGCCAGTAGTATAGCCTGGGCCAGCCTGAATTCACCCCTCCACTTT
few	TRBV11-2	NA	TRBJ1-1	CASSFGRGPPEAFF	TGTGCCAGCAGCTTTGGCAGGGGCCCCCCTGAAGCTTTCTTT
NA	TRBV2	NA	TRBJ1-3	CASSEGFKSSGNTIYF	TGTGCCAGCAGTGAAGGATTCAAGAGCTCTGGAAACACCATATATTTT